Below are 2 T cell receptor beta chains sequenced from a single sample in a study of blood T cell repertoires in COVID-19. The data were produced by immunoSEQ multiplex PCR, yet TCRdb's version contains in-frame clones alone and is incomplete. The sample has more than 45,000 clones, around 90% seen once. Sample: peripheral blood. Receptor source: a man aged 60-69 years with acute or convalescent COVID-19.

The CDR3 sequence: CASSSTSGYSYEQYF. The CDR3, as DNA: TGTGCCAGCAGCAGTACTAGCGGGTACTCCTACGAGCAGTACTTC. The chain links TRBV7-2 to TRBJ2-7; 9 positions agree with TRBD2. V lost 5 bases and J lost 0; bases outside the gene matches: 5. The CDR3 is 15 residues long. Germline V lookup: CDR1 SGHTA, CDR2 FQGNSA.

The chain couples TRBV7-3 to TRBJ1-1; D remains ambiguous. The CDR3 spans 13 residues. The V gene lost 4 bases and the J gene lost 4 bases, with 10 bases spanning the gap. CDR1 is SGHTA, CDR2 FQGTGA, per germline. The CDR3, as DNA: TGTGCCAGCAGCTATAATCAGGTCACTGAAGCTTTCTTT. It encodes CASSYNQVTEAFF. Full variable domain (missing parts from reference TRBV7-3 and TRBJ1-1): GAGVSQTPSNKVTEKGKYVELRCDPISGHTALYWYRQSLGQGPEFLIYFQGTGAADDSGLPNDRFFAVRPEGSVSTLKIQRTERGDSAVYLCASSYNQVTEAFFGQGTRLTVV.